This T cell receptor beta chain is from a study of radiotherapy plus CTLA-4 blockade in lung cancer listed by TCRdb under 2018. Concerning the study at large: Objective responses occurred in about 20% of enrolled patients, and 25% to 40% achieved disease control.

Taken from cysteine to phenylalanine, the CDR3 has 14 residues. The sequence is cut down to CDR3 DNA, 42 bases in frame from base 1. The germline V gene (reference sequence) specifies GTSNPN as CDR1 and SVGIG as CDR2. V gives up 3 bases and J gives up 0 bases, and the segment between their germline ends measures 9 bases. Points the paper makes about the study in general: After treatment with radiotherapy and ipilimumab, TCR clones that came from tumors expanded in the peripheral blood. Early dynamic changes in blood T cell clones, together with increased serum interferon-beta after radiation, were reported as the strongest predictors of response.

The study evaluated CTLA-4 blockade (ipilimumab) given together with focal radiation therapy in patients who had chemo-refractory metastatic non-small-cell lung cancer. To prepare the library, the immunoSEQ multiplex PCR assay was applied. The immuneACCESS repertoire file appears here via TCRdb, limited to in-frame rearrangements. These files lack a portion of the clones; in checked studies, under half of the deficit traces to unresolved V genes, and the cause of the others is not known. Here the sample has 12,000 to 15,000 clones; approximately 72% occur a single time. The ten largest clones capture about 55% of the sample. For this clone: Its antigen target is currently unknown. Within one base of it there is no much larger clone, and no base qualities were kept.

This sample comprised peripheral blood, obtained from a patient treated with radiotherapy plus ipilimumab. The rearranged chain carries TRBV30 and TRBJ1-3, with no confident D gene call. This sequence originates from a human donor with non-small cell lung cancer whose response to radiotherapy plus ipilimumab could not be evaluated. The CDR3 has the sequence CAWRSLLSGNTIYF. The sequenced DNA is TGTGCCTGGAGATCTCTTCTCTCTGGAAACACCATATATTTT.